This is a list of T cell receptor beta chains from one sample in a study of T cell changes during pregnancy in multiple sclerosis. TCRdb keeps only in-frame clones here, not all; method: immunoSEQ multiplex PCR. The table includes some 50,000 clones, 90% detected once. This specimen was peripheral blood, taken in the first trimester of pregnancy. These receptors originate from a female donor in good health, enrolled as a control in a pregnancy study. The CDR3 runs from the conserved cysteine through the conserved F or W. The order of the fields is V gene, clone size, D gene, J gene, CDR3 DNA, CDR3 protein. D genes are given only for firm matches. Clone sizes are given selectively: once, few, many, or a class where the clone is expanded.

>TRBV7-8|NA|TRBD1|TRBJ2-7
TGTGCCAGCAGCTTAGTGACAGGGGGCGCCTACGAGCAGTACTTC
CASSLVTGGAYEQYF
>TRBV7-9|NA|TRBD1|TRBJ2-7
TGTGCCAGCAGCTTCGGACAGGGCGGGGAGCAGTACTTC
CASSFGQGGEQYF
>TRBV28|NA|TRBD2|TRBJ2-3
TGTGCCAGCAGACCCTTAGCGGGATTTGGTACAGATACGCAGTATTTT
CASRPLAGFGTDTQYF
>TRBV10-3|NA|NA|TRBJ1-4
TGTGCCATCAGTGACGGGGGATCCGAAAAACTGTTTTTT
CAISDGGSEKLFF
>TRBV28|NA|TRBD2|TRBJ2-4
TGTGCCAGCAGTTTAGCGGGAGTAAGCGGGGACATTCAGTACTTC
CASSLAGVSGDIQYF
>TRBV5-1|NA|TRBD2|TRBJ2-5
TGCGCCAGCAGCTCGGGGCGCGGGGGGGAAGAGACCCAGTACTTC
CASSSGRGGEETQYF
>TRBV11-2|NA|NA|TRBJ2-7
TGTGCCAGCAGCCTGAGCGCCTACGAGCAGTACTTC
CASSLSAYEQYF
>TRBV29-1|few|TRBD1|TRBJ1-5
TGCAGCGCCGGGACAGGGGACGGACAGCCCCAGCATTTT
CSAGTGDGQPQHF
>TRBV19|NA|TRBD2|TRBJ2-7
TGTGCCAGCGCGCCGGGACTAGCGGGATCCTACGAGCAGTACTTC
CASAPGLAGSYEQYF
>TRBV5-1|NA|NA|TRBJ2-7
TGCGCCAGCAACTACGCAGGGTCCTACGAGCAGTACTTC
CASNYAGSYEQYF
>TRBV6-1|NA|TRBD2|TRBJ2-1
TGTGCCAGCAGTGTAGAGACTAGCGGGAGGTACAATGAGCAGTTCTTC
CASSVETSGRYNEQFF
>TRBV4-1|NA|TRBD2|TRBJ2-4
TGCGCCAGCAGCCAAGGCCTGTGGGGGGGAGCCAAAAACATTCAGTACTTC
CASSQGLWGGAKNIQYF
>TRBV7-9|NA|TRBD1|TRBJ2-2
TGTGCCAGCACCCCGACCGGGACAGGGATCGGGGAGCTGTTTTTT
CASTPTGTGIGELFF
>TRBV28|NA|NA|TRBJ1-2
TGTGCCAGCAGTTTACGGGGAAACTATGGCTACACCTTC
CASSLRGNYGYTF
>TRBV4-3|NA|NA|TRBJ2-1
TGCGCCAGCAGCCAAGAATTAAGTCATGCGTCCTACAATGAGCAGTTCTTC
CASSQELSHASYNEQFF
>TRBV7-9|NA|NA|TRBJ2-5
TGTGCCAGCAGCCCTACAGTTCAACAAGAGACCCAGTACTTC
CASSPTVQQETQYF
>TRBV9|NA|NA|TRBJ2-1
TGTGCCAGCAGCGCCAGAGGGGGGGGGAGCTCCTACAATGAGCAGTTCTTC
CASSARGGGSSYNEQFF
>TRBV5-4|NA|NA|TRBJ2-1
TGTGCCAGCAGGGAGAGCTCCTACAATGAGCAGTTCTTC
CASRESSYNEQFF
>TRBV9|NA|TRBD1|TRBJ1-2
TGTGCCAACAGCGCCTCGACAGGGGACCTACGAGGCTACACCTTC
CANSASTGDLRGYTF
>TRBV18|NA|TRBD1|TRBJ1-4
TGTGCCAGCTCACCTACGACAGGGTTGGAAAAACTGTTTTTT
CASSPTTGLEKLFF
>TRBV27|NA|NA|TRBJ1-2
TGTGCCAGCAGTGCCACAACAGGGTTCTATGGCTACACCTTC
CASSATTGFYGYTF
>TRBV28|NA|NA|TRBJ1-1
TGTGCCAGCAGCGCGGGGGTGTCGAACACTGAAGCTTTCTTT
CASSAGVSNTEAFF
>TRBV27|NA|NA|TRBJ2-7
TGTGCCACGCAAACGGGGACACTCTACGAGCAGTACTTC
CATQTGTLYEQYF
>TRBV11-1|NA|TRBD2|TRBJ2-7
TGTGCCAGCAGCTTACAATGGTCAGCGGGAGGCTACGAGCAGTACTTC
CASSLQWSAGGYEQYF
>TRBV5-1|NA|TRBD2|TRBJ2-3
TGCGCCAGCAGGCTAAATGCGGCGGGGGGGTTCACAGATACGCAGTATTTT
CASRLNAAGGFTDTQYF
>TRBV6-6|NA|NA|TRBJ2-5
TGTGCCAGCAGGGGAGGGGGGCAAGAGACCCAGTACTTC
CASRGGGQETQYF
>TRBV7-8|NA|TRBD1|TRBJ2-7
TGTGCCAGCAGCCCTGACGGGACAGGGGGCCTTTCCTACGAGCAGTACTTC
CASSPDGTGGLSYEQYF
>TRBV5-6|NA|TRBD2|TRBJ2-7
TGTGCCAGCAGCTTGTTAGCGGGGGGGCCCTACGAGCAGTACTTC
CASSLLAGGPYEQYF
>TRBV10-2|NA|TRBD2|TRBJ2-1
TGCGCCAGCAGACGCGGGGGGGCTAATGAGCAGTTCTTC
CASRRGGANEQFF
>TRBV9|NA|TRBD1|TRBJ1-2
TGTGCCAGCAGCGTAGGGAACGCAGGGGGACATGGCTACACCTTC
CASSVGNAGGHGYTF
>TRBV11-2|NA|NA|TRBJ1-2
TGTGCCAGCAGCCCACCCGGGAGGGGGGGTGGCTATGGCTACACCTTC
CASSPPGRGGGYGYTF
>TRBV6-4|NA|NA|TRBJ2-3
TGTGCCAGCAGTGAAGGGGGTTGGGATACGCAGTATTTT
CASSEGGWDTQYF
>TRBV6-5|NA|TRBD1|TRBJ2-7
TGTGCCAGCTCCCCGACAGGGATTATCTACGAGCAGTACTTC
CASSPTGIIYEQYF
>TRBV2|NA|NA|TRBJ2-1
TGTGCCAGCACTCTTCGTGAGCAGTTCTTC
CASTLREQFF
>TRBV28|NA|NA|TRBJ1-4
TGTGCCAGCAGGAGGGGAGGTGAAAAACTGTTTTTT
CASRRGGEKLFF
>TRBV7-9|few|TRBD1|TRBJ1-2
TGTGCCAGCAGCTCCTCGGCGACAGGGAACGATGGCTACACCTTC
CASSSSATGNDGYTF
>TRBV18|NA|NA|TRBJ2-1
TGTGCCAGCTCACCCGGGAGAGATAATGAGCAGTTCTTC
CASSPGRDNEQFF
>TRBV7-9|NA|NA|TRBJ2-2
TGTGCCAGCAGCTTAGGGGGGCCACCGGGACCCGGGGAGCTGTTTTTT
CASSLGGPPGPGELFF